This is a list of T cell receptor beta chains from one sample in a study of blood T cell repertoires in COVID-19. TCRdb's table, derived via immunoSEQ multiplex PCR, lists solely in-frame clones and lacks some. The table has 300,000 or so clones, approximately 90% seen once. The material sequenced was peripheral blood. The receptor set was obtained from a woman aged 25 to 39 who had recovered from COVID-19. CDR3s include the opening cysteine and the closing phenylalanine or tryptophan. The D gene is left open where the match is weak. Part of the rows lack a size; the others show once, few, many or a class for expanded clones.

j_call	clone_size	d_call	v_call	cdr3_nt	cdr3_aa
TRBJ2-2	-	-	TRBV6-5	TGTGCCAGCAGGGGGCAGATGAACACCGGGGAGCTGTTTTTT	CASRGQMNTGELFF
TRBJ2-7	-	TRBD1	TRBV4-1	TGCGCCAGCAGCCAAGCAGGGGGACAAGCCTACGAGCAGTACTTC	CASSQAGGQAYEQYF
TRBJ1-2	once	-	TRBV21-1	TGTGCCAGCAGCAAAAACGGGACAGGGGGAGGCTACACCTTC	CASSKNGTGGGYTF
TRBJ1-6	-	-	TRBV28	TGTGCCAGCATGGGGGGGAGTAGCTCCTATAATTCACCCCTCCACTTT	CASMGGSSSYNSPLHF
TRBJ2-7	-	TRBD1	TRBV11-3	TGTGCCAGCAGCTTATCCCAGGGGGTCCACGAGCAGTACTTC	CASSLSQGVHEQYF
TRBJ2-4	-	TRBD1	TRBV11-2	TGTGCCAGCAGTTTAAGACAGGGGGTGATAGCCAAAAACATTCAGTACTTC	CASSLRQGVIAKNIQYF
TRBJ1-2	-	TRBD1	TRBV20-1	TGCAGTGCTAGAAAACAGGGGGCGAACACCTTC	CSARKQGANTF
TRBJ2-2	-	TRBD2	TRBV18	TGTGCCAGCTCACCCCTAGCGGGGGGTTACACCGGGGAGCTGTTTTTT	CASSPLAGGYTGELFF
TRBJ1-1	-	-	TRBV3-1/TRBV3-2	TGTGCCAGCAGCGAATACGGGACATACACTGAAGCTTTCTTT	CASSEYGTYTEAFF
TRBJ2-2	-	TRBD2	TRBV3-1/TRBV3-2	TGTGCCAGCAGAGCTATTAGCGGGGGGGCCACCGGGGAGCTGTTTTTT	CASRAISGGATGELFF
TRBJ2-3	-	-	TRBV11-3	TGTGCCAGCAGCTTAGTTGGAGCTAACACAGATACGCAGTATTTT	CASSLVGANTDTQYF
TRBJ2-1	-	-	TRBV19	TGTGCCAGTAGTATATTGAGGACAGATGAGCAGTTCTTC	CASSILRTDEQFF
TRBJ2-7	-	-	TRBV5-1	TGCGCCAGCAGCTTGATTGGCAGATCCTACGAGCAGTACTTC	CASSLIGRSYEQYF
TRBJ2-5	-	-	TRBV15	TGTGCCACCAGCAGAGATGGGCGCCTAGAGACCCAGTACTTC	CATSRDGRLETQYF
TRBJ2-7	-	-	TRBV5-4	TGTGCCAGCAGCTTGATGATGAGCTCCTACGAGCAGTACTTC	CASSLMMSSYEQYF
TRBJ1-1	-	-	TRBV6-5	TGTGCCAGCAGTCTAAGTCGACAGCATGAAGCTTTCTTT	CASSLSRQHEAFF
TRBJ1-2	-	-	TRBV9	TGTGCCAGCAGCGCGCACGGACAAATCTATGGCTACACCTTC	CASSAHGQIYGYTF
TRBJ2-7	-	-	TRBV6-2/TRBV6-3	TGTGCCAGCAGTAAGACACAGGGCGCAGATAGCTCCTACGAGCAATACTTC	CASSKTQGADSSYEQYF
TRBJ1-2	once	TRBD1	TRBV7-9	TGTGCCAGCAGCTTAGGGGACAGGGGGCAAGGCTACACCTTC	CASSLGDRGQGYTF
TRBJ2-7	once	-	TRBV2	TGTGCCAGCAGTTCCTCCATACAGACGGAGCAGTACTTC	CASSSSIQTEQYF
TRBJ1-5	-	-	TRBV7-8	TGTGCCAGCAGCTTAGCGGAACAGGGAAATCAGCCCCAGCATTTT	CASSLAEQGNQPQHF
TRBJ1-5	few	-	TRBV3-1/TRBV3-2	TGTGCCAGCAGCCCCCAGGGGATAGCGAGCAATCAGCCCCAGCATTTT	CASSPQGIASNQPQHF
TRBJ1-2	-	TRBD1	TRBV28	TGTGCCAGCAGGGGGACAGGGGAAGGCTACACTTTC	CASRGTGEGYTF
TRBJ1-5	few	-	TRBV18	TGTGCCAGCTCACCAGAGGGCAATCAGCCCCAGCATTTT	CASSPEGNQPQHF
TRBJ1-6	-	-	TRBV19	TGTGCCACCTCAGGAAGCTCCTATAATTCACCCCTCCACTTT	CATSGSSYNSPLHF
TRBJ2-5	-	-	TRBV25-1	TGTGCCAGCAGTCCGCTGGACGGGGGGCGAGAGAAGACCCAGTACTTC	CASSPLDGGREKTQYF
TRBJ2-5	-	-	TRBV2	TGTGCCAGCAGTGCCCCTAGGAGAGAGACCCAGTACTTC	CASSAPRRETQYF
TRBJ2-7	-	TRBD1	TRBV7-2	TGTGCCAGCAGCCGGACAGGGGGCGAGCAGTACTTC	CASSRTGGEQYF
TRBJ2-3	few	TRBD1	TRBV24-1	TGTGCCACCAGTTCCGGGACAGGGGGAAGACAAGCTAGCACAGATACGCAGTATTTT	CATSSGTGGRQASTDTQYF
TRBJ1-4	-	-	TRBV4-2	TGTGCCAGCAGCCAAGACAGTGAAAAACTGTTTTTT	CASSQDSEKLFF
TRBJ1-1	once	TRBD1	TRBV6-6	TGTGCCAGCACCTTGTGGACAGGGGACACTGAAGCTTTCTTT	CASTLWTGDTEAFF
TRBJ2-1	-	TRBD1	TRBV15	TGTGCCACCAGTCCCCCCGGGACAGCGACCTACAATGAGCAGTTCTTC	CATSPPGTATYNEQFF
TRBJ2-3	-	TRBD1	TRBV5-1	TGCGCCAGCAGCACGGGACAGGCGTTCAGCACAGATACGCAGTATTTT	CASSTGQAFSTDTQYF
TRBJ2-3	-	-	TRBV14	TGTGCCAGCAGCTTTGACGTTAGCGGCTCAGATACGCAGTATTTT	CASSFDVSGSDTQYF
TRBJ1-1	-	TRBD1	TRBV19	TGTGCCAGTAGTATCGGGGCAGGGACAGGGTTGAACACTGAAGCTTTCTTT	CASSIGAGTGLNTEAFF
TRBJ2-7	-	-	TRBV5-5	TGTGCCAGCAGCCTGAGGGTCACGCAGGGGTCCTACGAGCAGTACTTC	CASSLRVTQGSYEQYF
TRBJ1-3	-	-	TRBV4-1	TGCGCCAGCAGCTTTAATATCAGGGGCAGGAACACCATATATTTT	CASSFNIRGRNTIYF
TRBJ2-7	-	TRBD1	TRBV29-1	TGCAGCGTAGCGACAGGGTTCGAGCAGTACTTC	CSVATGFEQYF
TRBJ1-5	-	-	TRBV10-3	TGTGCCATCACCCTAGTGGAGGAGCAGCCCCAGCATTTT	CAITLVEEQPQHF
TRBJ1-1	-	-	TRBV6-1	TGTGCCAGCAGTGAAACTTTGAACACTGAAGCTTTCTTT	CASSETLNTEAFF
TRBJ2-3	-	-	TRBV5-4	TGTGCCAGCAGCTTCGGGGGTTACACAGATACGCAGTATTTT	CASSFGGYTDTQYF
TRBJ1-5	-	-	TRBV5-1	TGCGCCAGCAGCTTGGACGGAGGTAATCAGCCCCAGCATTTT	CASSLDGGNQPQHF
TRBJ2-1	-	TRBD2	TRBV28	TGTGCCAGCCGCCCTAGCGGGGGGCTAGATGAGCAGTTCTTC	CASRPSGGLDEQFF
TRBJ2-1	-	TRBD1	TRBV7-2	TGTGCCAGCAGTTTTCGGGACAGGGGGCGTGTTGAGCAGTTCTTC	CASSFRDRGRVEQFF
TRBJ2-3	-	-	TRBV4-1	TGCGCCAGCAGCCAGTTGGGGGGTAGCACAGATACGCAGTATTTT	CASSQLGGSTDTQYF
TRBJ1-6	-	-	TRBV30	TGTGCCTGGAGTGTATACAGCTTCGCCTCACCCCTCCACTTT	CAWSVYSFASPLHF
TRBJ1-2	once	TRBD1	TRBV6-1	TGTGCCAGCAGTGAACGGACAGGGGGGCACTATGGCTACACCTTC	CASSERTGGHYGYTF
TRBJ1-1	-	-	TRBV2	TGTGCCAGCAGTGAAGGCAGGGTTAATACTGAAGCTTTCTTT	CASSEGRVNTEAFF
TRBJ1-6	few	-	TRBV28	TGTGCCAGCAGTTTACGGGGCAGGGGTTCACCCCTCCACTTT	CASSLRGRGSPLHF
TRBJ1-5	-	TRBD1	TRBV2	TGTGCCAGCAGTGCTGGGACAGGGCGGACATATAGCAATCAGCCCCAGCATTTT	CASSAGTGRTYSNQPQHF
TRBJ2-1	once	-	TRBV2	TGTGCCAATTCTGACGCCGGGAATGAGCAGTTCTTC	CANSDAGNEQFF
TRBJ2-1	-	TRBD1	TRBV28	TGTGCCAGCAGTTTGGCCGGGACAGGGGGCTACAATGAGCAGTTCTTC	CASSLAGTGGYNEQFF